The entry below describes one T cell receptor beta chain. Antigen unknown. A CD45RA-negative memory subset and a CD45RA+ naive subset were separated from the CD4+ cells. The data stem from a study of shared clonotypes between healthy human individuals. Study-level points and caveats: With four donors compared, roughly 4.9% of naive CD4 clonotypes were shared. Rarefaction indicated that sorted-subset sequencing remained incomplete although depth was large.

The material for each subset, its genomic DNA, was split evenly across several immunoSEQ plates. The table came from immunoSEQ multiplex PCR; TCRdb's copy has only in-frame clones and leaves some out. This table holds some 2,000,000 clones, almost 96% found once. The clonotype originates from a man between 18 and 29 years old in good health. Sequencing was done on a sample of naive CD4+ T cells sorted from blood. Subset defined: CD45RA+ positively selected.

This CDR3 is CSLPGQGGTFF. The CDR3 DNA follows: TGCAGTTTACCGGGACAGGGGGGAACTTTCTTT. This chain uses TRBV20-1 with TRBJ1-1; 11 nucleotides match TRBD1. Trimming cost V 8 bases and J 12 bases; bases outside gene matches: 8. The CDR3 extends over 11 amino acids. Germline V gives CDR1 DFQATT, CDR2 SNEGSKA (reference sequence).